This T cell receptor (beta chain) was retrieved from a study of PD-L1 blockade in urothelial cancer. Study information: T cell content in blood samples showed a median of around 150,000.

Time point indicated: peripheral blood 6 weeks after treatment start. CDR3 length: 13 residues. Losses at the gene ends were 7 bases for V and 4 bases for J; bases not matched to a gene: 4. Germline CDR1 and CDR2: MNHNS and SASEGT. The repertoire was sequenced with immunoSEQ multiplex PCR; TCRdb's copy has only in-frame clones and lacks some. The sample carries roughly 120,000 clones, 75% to 90% recorded once. A remark on this clone: Other DNA sequences in this sample translate to the same CDR3.

The sample in question was PBMCs, obtained around atezolizumab (anti-PD-L1) treatment. The rearrangement joins TRBV6-1 to TRBJ1-5; TRBD1 agrees at 7 bases. The origin of this receptor is a man aged 55 to 69 with urothelial cancer. CDR3 DNA: TGTGCCAGCAACCTACAGGGGAATCAGCCCCAGCATTTT. Amino acids: CASNLQGNQPQHF.